This section outlines one T cell receptor beta chain sequence together with its context. What it binds is not known. The junction does not match germline at one end; this may be a read error. Different DNA sequences within this sample yield the same CDR3. Germline V gene sequence: CDR1 SGHRS, CDR2 YFSETQ. The CDR3 loop spans 17 amino acids. Second-dose recipients at about 4 or about 12 weeks were treated as one pooled group. This specimen belongs to a study of T cell responses to AZD1222 COVID-19 vaccine. Study-level findings and limits: Just five to seven people given AZD1222 tested seropositive at baseline. Possibly, clonal diversity was underestimated; donors were largely white British and included more females.

Only in-frame clones appear in the TCRdb table, and some are missing; sequencing was by immunoSEQ multiplex PCR. The sample shows 70,000 to 95,000 clones, 80% to 90% of them seen only once. The J gene is TRBJ2-5, the V gene TRBV5-1; 12 positions agree with TRBD2. Sequenced here: peripheral blood, sampled 28 days after the second AZD1222 dose. The receptor was isolated from an adult who received the AZD1222 COVID-19 vaccine. The CDR3 sequence: CASSFGWTSGVGETQYF. The CDR3 bases are TGCGCTAGCAGCTTTGGCTGGACTAGCGGGGTAGGGGAGACCCAGTACTTC. The variable domain in full, with the rest retrieved from reference TRBV5-1 and TRBJ2-5, is KAGVTQTPRYLIKTRGQQVTLSCSPISGHRSVSWYQQTPGQGLQFLFEYFSETQRNKGNFPGRFSGRQFSNSRSEMNVSTLELGDSALYLCASSFGWTSGVGETQYFGPGTRLLVL.